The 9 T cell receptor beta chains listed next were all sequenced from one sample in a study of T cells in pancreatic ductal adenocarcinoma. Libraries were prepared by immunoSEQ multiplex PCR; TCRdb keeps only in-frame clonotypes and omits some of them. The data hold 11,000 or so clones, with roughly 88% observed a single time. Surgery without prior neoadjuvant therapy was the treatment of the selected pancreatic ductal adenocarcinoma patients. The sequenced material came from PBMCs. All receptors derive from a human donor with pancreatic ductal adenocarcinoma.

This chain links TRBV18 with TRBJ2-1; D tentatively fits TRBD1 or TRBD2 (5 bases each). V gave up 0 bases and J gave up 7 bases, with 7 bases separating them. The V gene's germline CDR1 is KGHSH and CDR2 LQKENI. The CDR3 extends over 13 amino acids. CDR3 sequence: CASSPPGVNEQFF. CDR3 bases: TGTGCCAGCTCACCACCGGGGGTGAATGAGCAGTTCTTC.

The CDR3 bases are TGCGCCAGCAGCTTGGGGTTGGGTAGCGATGAGCAGTTCTTC. Amino acid sequence: CASSLGLGSDEQFF. This chain uses TRBV5-1 with TRBJ2-1, with D possibly matching TRBD2 (5 bases). V dropped 0 bases and J dropped 8 bases, with 12 bases sitting between them. The CDR3 spans 14 residues. The germline gives CDR1 SGHRS, CDR2 YFSETQ.

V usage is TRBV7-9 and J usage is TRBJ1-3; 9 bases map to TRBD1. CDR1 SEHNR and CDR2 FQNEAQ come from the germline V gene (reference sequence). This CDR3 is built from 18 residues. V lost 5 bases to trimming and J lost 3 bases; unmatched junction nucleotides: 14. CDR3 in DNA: TGTGCCAGCAGCACCGACAGGGGGTTTATGATCTTTGGAAACACCATATATTTT. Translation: CASSTDRGFMIFGNTIYF. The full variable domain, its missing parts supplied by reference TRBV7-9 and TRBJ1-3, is DTGVSQNPRHKITKRGQNVTFRCDPISEHNRLYWYRQTLGQGPEFLTYFQNEAQLEKSRLLSDRFSAERPKGSFSTLEIQRTEQGDSAMYLCASSTDRGFMIFGNTIYFGEGSWLTVV.

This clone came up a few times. CDR3 protein: CASSPPGLAGGEQYF. In DNA, the CDR3 is TGTGCCAGCAGCCCGCCGGGACTAGCGGGAGGCGAGCAGTACTTC. V is TRBV7-9 and J is TRBJ2-7; TRBD2 matches at 15 bases. Germline V gives CDR1 SEHNR, CDR2 FQNEAQ (reference sequence). The CDR3 is made up of 15 amino acids. The V segment lost 5 bases and the J segment 6 bases; nucleotides outside the gene matches: 5.

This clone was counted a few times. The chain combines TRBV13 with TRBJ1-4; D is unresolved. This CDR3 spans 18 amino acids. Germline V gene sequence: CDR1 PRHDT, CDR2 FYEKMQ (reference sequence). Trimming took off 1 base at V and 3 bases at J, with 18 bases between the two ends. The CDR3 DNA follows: TGTGCCAGCAGCTTAGAACCCTTCGTCGGGGAGGCTAATGAAAAACTGTTTTTT. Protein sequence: CASSLEPFVGEANEKLFF. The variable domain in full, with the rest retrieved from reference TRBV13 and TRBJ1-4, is AAGVIQSPRHLIKEKRETATLKCYPIPRHDTVYWYQQGPGQDPQFLISFYEKMQSDKGSIPDRFSAQQFSDYHSELNMSSLELGDSALYFCASSLEPFVGEANEKLFFGSGTQLSVL.

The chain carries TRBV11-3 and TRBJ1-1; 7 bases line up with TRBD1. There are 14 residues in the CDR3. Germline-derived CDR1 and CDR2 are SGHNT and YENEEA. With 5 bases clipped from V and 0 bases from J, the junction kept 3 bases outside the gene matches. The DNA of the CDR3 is TGTGCCAGCAGCCGACAGGGAATGAACACTGAAGCTTTCTTT. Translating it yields CASSRQGMNTEAFF.

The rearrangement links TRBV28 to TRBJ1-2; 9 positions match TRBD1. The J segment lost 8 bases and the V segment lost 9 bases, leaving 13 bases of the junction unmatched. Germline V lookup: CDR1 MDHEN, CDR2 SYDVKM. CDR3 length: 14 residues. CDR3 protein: CASHIEGQGKGYTF. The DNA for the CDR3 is TGTGCCAGTCATATAGAGGGACAGGGTAAAGGCTACACCTTC.

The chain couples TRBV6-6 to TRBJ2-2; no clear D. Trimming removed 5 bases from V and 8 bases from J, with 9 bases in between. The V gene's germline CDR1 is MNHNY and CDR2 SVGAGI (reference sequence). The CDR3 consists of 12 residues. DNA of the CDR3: TGTGCCAGCAGTACGAGTTCGGGGGAGCTGTTTTTT. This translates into CASSTSSGELFF.

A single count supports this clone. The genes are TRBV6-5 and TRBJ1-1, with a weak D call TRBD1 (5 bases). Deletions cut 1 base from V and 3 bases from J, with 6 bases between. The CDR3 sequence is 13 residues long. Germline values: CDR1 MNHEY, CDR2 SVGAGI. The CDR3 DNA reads TGTGCCAGCAGTTACTTGGGGGACACTGAAGCTTTCTTT. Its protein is CASSYLGDTEAFF.